Listed below are T cell receptor beta chains from one sample, sequenced in a study of CD8 T cells in ankylosing spondylitis. TCRdb fed the 5' RACE reads into MiXCR, producing one record per CDR3 protein. The sample has under 150,000 distinct CDR3 sequences, approximately 10% seen once; the top ten hold about 4%. The specimen sequenced was blood, either unsorted or a sorted T cell fraction (not recorded which). The receptors shown here come from a female donor with ankylosing spondylitis or in good health (not recorded which). The CDR3 runs from the conserved cysteine through the conserved F or W. The D gene is left open where the match is weak. Size tells how often a clone was seen (once, few, many) or the class of an expanded clone, and some rows leave it out.

clone size,D gene,CDR3 length,J gene,V gene,CDR3 DNA,CDR3 protein
many,.,13,TRBJ2-2,TRBV30,TGTGCCTGGAGTTTCTCAGGCCTCGGGGAGCTGTTTTTT,CAWSFSGLGELFF
many,TRBD2,13,TRBJ2-5,TRBV29-1,TGCAGCGCTAGCGGGGGGTATCAAGAGACCCAGTACTTC,CSASGGYQETQYF
many,.,12,TRBJ1-1,TRBV20-1,TGCAGTGCTAGCGGTGGTTGGGCTGAAGCTTTCTTT,CSASGGWAEAFF
many,.,15,TRBJ2-3,TRBV5-5,TGTGCCAGCAGCTCCCCACCGGAGGGCACAGATACGCAGTATTTT,CASSSPPEGTDTQYF
many,TRBD1,16,TRBJ2-1,TRBV5-1,TGCGCCAGCAGCTCGACAGGGGGCATGGATTTAGGTGAGCAGTTCTTC,CASSSTGGMDLGEQFF
many,.,14,TRBJ2-5,TRBV5-6,TGTGCCAGCAGCTTGCGACTAGTTCAAGAGACCCAGTACTTC,CASSLRLVQETQYF
many,.,13,TRBJ1-5,TRBV5-6,TGTGCCAGCAGCTTGCACAGAAGTCAGCCCCAGCATTTT,CASSLHRSQPQHF
many,TRBD2,16,TRBJ2-3,TRBV20-1,TGCAGTGCTCCTCAGACTAGCGGGTCTAGCACAGATACGCAGTATTTT,CSAPQTSGSSTDTQYF
many,.,14,TRBJ2-2,TRBV7-9,TGTGCCAGCAGCTTAGGGGGGCGCACCGGGGAGCTGTTTTTT,CASSLGGRTGELFF
many,.,12,TRBJ2-2,TRBV29-1,TGCAGCGTACTCGGGGGCACCGGGGAGCTGTTTTTT,CSVLGGTGELFF
few,.,15,TRBJ1-3,TRBV20-1,TGCAGTGCTAGAGAGGGCTTCAACTCTGGAAACACCATATATTTT,CSAREGFNSGNTIYF
.,TRBD1,13,TRBJ2-7,TRBV30,TGTGCCTGGACCCTGGACAGGGCAAATGGGCAGTACTTC,CAWTLDRANGQYF
many,TRBD2,17,TRBJ2-1,TRBV5-1,TGCGCCAGCAGCTTGCCCTCGGGGGGAGGGGTGGACAATGAGCAGTTCTTC,CASSLPSGGGVDNEQFF
many,.,13,TRBJ1-4,TRBV20-1,TGCAGTGCTAGAGAGAGGGCTGGAGAAAAACTGTTTTTT,CSARERAGEKLFF
many,TRBD2,18,TRBJ2-1,TRBV11-2,TGTGCCAGCAGCTTAGGTCTAGCGGAAAAACTTCGACGGGATGAGCAGTTCTTC,CASSLGLAEKLRRDEQFF
many,.,12,TRBJ2-2,TRBV20-1,TGCAGTGCTAGCCCGTCCACCGGGGAGCTGTTTTTT,CSASPSTGELFF
many,TRBD2,16,TRBJ2-1,TRBV6-1,TGTGCCAGCCAACTAGCGGGAGGGCCGTCCTACAATGAGCAGTTCTTC,CASQLAGGPSYNEQFF
few,.,11,TRBJ2-7,TRBV29-1,TGCAGCGTTGATGTGGAAAACGAGCAGTACTTC,CSVDVENEQYF
many,.,14,TRBJ2-1,TRBV30,TGTGCCTTAAGAGGAGGCCCTTCCTACAATGAGCAGTTCTTC,CALRGGPSYNEQFF
many,.,15,TRBJ2-7,TRBV30,TGTGCCTGGAGCACTCCGCGCCTCCGCTCCTACGAGCAGTACTTC,CAWSTPRLRSYEQYF
many,.,13,TRBJ1-2,TRBV7-9,TGTGCCAGCAGCTTATCTCAGGTAGATGGCTACACCTTC,CASSLSQVDGYTF
few,TRBD1,14,TRBJ1-3,TRBV7-2,TGTGCCAGCGGCGACAGGGGGCGAGGAAACACCATATATTTT,CASGDRGRGNTIYF
many,.,14,TRBJ1-1,TRBV4-1,TGCGCCAGCAGCCAACAGGGATCAGTCACTGAAGCTTTCTTT,CASSQQGSVTEAFF
many,.,11,TRBJ2-7,TRBV24-1,TGTGCCACCAGTGATTCGAACCGGGAGTACTTC,CATSDSNREYF
.,TRBD2,16,TRBJ2-3,TRBV7-2,TGTGCCAGCAGCTTAGGCGCGGGAGGGCCAGCAGATACGCAGTATTTT,CASSLGAGGPADTQYF
many,.,12,TRBJ1-2,TRBV29-1,TGCAGCGTTGAATCGGGGGCGGGAGGCTACACCTTC,CSVESGAGGYTF
few,.,15,TRBJ2-3,TRBV27,TGTGCCAGCAGTCCCACCCAATACCGAGGTCATACGCAGTATTTT,CASSPTQYRGHTQYF
.,.,14,TRBJ2-1,TRBV5-1,TGCGCCAGCAGCTTGCACAATCCCTACAATGAGCAGTTCTTC,CASSLHNPYNEQFF
.,TRBD1,15,TRBJ1-4,TRBV10-2,TGCGCCAGCAGTGAGTCCGGGACAGGGGTCGGAAAACTGTTTTTT,CASSESGTGVGKLFF
many,.,12,TRBJ2-1,TRBV14,TGTGCCAGCAGTTTGCTCCTGGGAAGGCAGTTCTTC,CASSLLLGRQFF
few,.,13,TRBJ1-1,TRBV5-1,TGCGCCAGCAGCTTTAACCGGGGCCAGGGGGCTTTCTTT,CASSFNRGQGAFF
many,.,13,TRBJ2-1,TRBV5-1,TGCGCCAGCAGCACTGGGACTTTGGATGAGCAGTTCTTC,CASSTGTLDEQFF
few,TRBD2,14,TRBJ2-1,TRBV2,TGTGCCAGCACCCCGGGACTAGGAGGGGATGAGCAGTTCTTC,CASTPGLGGDEQFF
many,.,14,TRBJ2-7,TRBV5-1,TGCGCCAGCGAAGCAACAGGGAATAGTTTGGAGCAGTACTTC,CASEATGNSLEQYF
many,TRBD2,16,TRBJ2-3,TRBV28,TGTGCCAGCAGCCCCGGGCGGACCGGTGCGGGAGGTACGCAGTATTTT,CASSPGRTGAGGTQYF
many,.,16,TRBJ1-2,TRBV4-1,TGCGCCAGCAGCCTAGGACAGTTAGCCGGCAACTATGGCTACACCTTC,CASSLGQLAGNYGYTF
many,.,16,TRBJ2-5,TRBV5-1,TGCGCCAGCAGCCTCAGCCCAGCGAGAGAACAAGAGACCCAGTACTTC,CASSLSPAREQETQYF
many,.,13,TRBJ2-7,TRBV14,TGTGCCAGCAGCCAGGGCTCCAACTACGAGCAGTACTTC,CASSQGSNYEQYF
many,TRBD1,14,TRBJ1-1,TRBV7-9,TGTGCCAGCAGCTTATCAACCGGGACAGCTGAAGCTTTCTTT,CASSLSTGTAEAFF
many,.,14,TRBJ1-1,TRBV5-1,TGCGCCAGCAGCTTTGGCGTAGGCTCCACTGAAGCTTTCTTT,CASSFGVGSTEAFF
few,TRBD1,16,TRBJ1-2,TRBV15,TGTGCCACCAGCAGAGATCTTGAGGGACAGTTCACTGGCTACACCTTC,CATSRDLEGQFTGYTF
many,.,16,TRBJ1-4,TRBV7-2,TGTGCCAGCAGACCCGATCCCCGGGCGGGGGGAGGAAAACTGTTTTTT,CASRPDPRAGGGKLFF
few,.,13,TRBJ2-1,TRBV5-1,TGCGCCAGCAGCGCTGGCCCCGGGGGCGAGCAGTTCTTC,CASSAGPGGEQFF
.,.,15,TRBJ1-5,TRBV7-8,TGTGCCAGCAGCCTCCAGTATTATAGCAATCAGCCCCAGCATTTT,CASSLQYYSNQPQHF
many,.,13,TRBJ2-2,TRBV24-1,TGTGCCTCGGGACACCTGAACACCGGGGAGCTGTTTTTT,CASGHLNTGELFF
.,.,13,TRBJ1-3,TRBV5-5,TGTGCCAGCAGCTTAACAGAGCGAAACACCATATATTTT,CASSLTERNTIYF
.,.,13,TRBJ1-5,TRBV12-3/TRBV12-4,TGTGCCAGCACCCTGCCCGCTGGACTTGGTGTTCATTTT,CASTLPAGLGVHF
.,.,18,TRBJ1-3,TRBV7-2,TGTGCCAGCAGCTTAATGTCGCTCAGGGGAGAGTCTGGAAACACCATATATTTT,CASSLMSLRGESGNTIYF